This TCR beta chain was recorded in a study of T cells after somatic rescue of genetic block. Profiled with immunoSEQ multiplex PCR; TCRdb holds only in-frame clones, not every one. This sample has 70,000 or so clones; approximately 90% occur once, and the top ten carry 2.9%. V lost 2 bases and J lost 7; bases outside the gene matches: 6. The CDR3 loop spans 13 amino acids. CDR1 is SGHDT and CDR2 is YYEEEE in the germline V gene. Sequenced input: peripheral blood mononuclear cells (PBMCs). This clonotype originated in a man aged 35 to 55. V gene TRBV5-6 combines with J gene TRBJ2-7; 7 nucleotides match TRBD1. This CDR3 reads CASSFRQGGEQYF. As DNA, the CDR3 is TGTGCCAGCAGCTTTCGACAGGGTGGGGAGCAGTACTTC.